This T cell receptor beta chain derives from a study of blood T cell repertoires in COVID-19. Study at large: There were acute and convalescent COVID-19 samples, and they came from the United States, Italy and Spain. PBMCs, B-cell-depleted T cells, or T cells provided the cDNA or gDNA that made up the material.

The CDR3 covers 14 residues. With 4 bases removed from V and 6 bases from J, the gap between germline ends came to 12 bases. The germline CDR1 and CDR2 sequences are MGHDK and SYGVNS. Here immunoSEQ multiplex PCR was the method, and the copy in TCRdb shows in-frame clones only, minus some. The sample carries over 95,000 clones, 70% to 90% recorded once. Sequenced input: peripheral blood. The receptor comes from a woman in her forties or fifties with acute or convalescent COVID-19. The rearrangement uses TRBV25-1 and TRBJ1-4; D gene unclear. The CDR3 DNA follows: TGTGCCAGCAGTGTAACCTCCGGGGATGAAAAACTGTTTTTT. Amino acids: CASSVTSGDEKLFF.